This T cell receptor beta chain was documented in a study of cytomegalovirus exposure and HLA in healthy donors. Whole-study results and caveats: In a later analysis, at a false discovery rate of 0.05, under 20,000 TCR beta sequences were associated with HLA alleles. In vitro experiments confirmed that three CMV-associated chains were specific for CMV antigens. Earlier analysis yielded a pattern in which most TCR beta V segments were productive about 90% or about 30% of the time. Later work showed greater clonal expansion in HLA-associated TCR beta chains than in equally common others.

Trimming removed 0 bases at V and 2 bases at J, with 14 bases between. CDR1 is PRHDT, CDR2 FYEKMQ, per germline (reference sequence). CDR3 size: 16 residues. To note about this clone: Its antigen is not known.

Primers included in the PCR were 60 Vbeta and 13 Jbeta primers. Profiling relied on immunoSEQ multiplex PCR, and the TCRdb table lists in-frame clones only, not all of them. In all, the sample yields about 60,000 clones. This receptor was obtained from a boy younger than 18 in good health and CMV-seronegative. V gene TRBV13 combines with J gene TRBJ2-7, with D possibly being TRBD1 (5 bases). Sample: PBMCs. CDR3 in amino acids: CASSLGGRGTPYEQYF. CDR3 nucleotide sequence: TGTGCCAGCAGCTTAGGGGGAAGGGGCACCCCCTACGAGCAGTACTTC.